Presented here are 31 T cell receptor beta chains from one specimen sequenced in a study of molecular identifiers for immune sequencing clone quantification. Via MiXCR, TCRdb re-called the PCR reads, giving one row per CDR3 protein. The repertoire holds more than 300,000 distinct CDR3 sequences, with over 20% as singletons. Source material: naive CD8+ T cells from blood, with Jurkat cell RNA spiked in. Subset described: FACS-sorted CD8+CD4-CCR7+CD45RA+ naive T cells. The receptors were sampled from a human donor in good health. Some libraries in this study had Jurkat cell RNA spiked in.

Many counts were recorded for this clonotype. This CDR3 reads CASTPWGLSGELFF. The CDR3 region has the DNA TGTGCCAGCACCCCTTGGGGGTTGTCCGGGGAGCTGTTTTTT. V is TRBV7-9 and J is TRBJ2-2; D tentatively reads TRBD1 or TRBD2 (5 bases each). V shed 7 bases and J shed 6 bases, with 15 bases lying between them. Germline CDR1 and CDR2: SEHNR and FQNEAQ (reference sequence). This CDR3 has 14 residues.

This clonotype was counted at least ten times. The chain links TRBV19 to TRBJ2-3, with 14 bases lining up with TRBD2. V was clipped by 5 bases and J by 8 bases; unmatched bases: 9. CDR3 length: 16 amino acids. CDR1 and CDR2 from the germline V gene are LNHDA and SQIVND (reference sequence). The CDR3 protein is CASSPGLAGVFGTQYF. The CDR3 DNA sequence: TGTGCCAGTAGTCCGGGACTAGCGGGAGTGTTTGGTACGCAGTATTTT. The variable domain in full, completed from reference TRBV19 and TRBJ2-3, reads DGGITQSPKYLFRKEGQNVTLSCEQNLNHDAMYWYRQDPGQGLRLIYYSQIVNDFQKGDIAEGYSVSREKKESFPLTVTSAQKNPTAFYLCASSPGLAGVFGTQYFGPGTRLTVL.

This clonotype was counted many times. The V and J genes are TRBV5-1 and TRBJ2-5; D may be TRBD2 (6 bases). The V end lost 3 bases, the J end lost 0 bases, and 18 bases lay between the germline ends. Germline V lookup: CDR1 SGHRS, CDR2 YFSETQ. The CDR3 has 17 amino acids. The CDR3 loop is CASSSAIEEGDQETQYF. In nucleotides, the CDR3 is TGCGCCAGCAGCTCAGCAATCGAGGAGGGAGACCAAGAGACCCAGTACTTC. The full variable domain, rest sourced from reference TRBV5-1 and TRBJ2-5, is KAGVTQTPRYLIKTRGQQVTLSCSPISGHRSVSWYQQTPGQGLQFLFEYFSETQRNKGNFPGRFSGRQFSNSRSEMNVSTLELGDSALYLCASSSAIEEGDQETQYFGPGTRLLVL.

This clonotype appeared many times. The V call is TRBV28, the J call TRBJ1-5; D not resolved. The V gene lost 6 bases and the J gene lost 7 bases, with 16 bases spanning the gap. This CDR3 is built from 14 residues. Germline CDR1 and CDR2: MDHEN and SYDVKM. The CDR3 sequence: CASRPITAGQPQHF. CDR3 DNA: TGTGCCAGCAGACCGATTACGGCCGGGCAGCCCCAGCATTTT.

This clonotype has a count of ten or more. The V gene is TRBV4-1, the J gene TRBJ2-1, with a tentative D call TRBD2 (5 bases). Germline V gene data show CDR1 as MGHRA and CDR2 as YSYEKL. The CDR3 covers 14 residues. V was cut by 1 base and J by 10 bases, with 14 bases left in between. CDR3 DNA sequence: TGCGCCAGCAGCCAAGGAGGGTCCGGGCTAGAGCAGTTCTTC. Amino acid sequence: CASSQGGSGLEQFF.

This clonotype was seen many times. The chain recombines TRBV5-6 with TRBJ2-3, with 8 positions matching TRBD1. The junction had 8 bases not matched to a gene; V was cut back by 4 bases and J by 4 bases. The CDR3 is 15 residues long. Germline CDR1 is SGHDT and CDR2 is YYEEEE. This CDR3 is CASSPGQGMADTQYF. The CDR3 DNA sequence: TGTGCCAGCAGCCCAGGACAGGGAATGGCAGATACGCAGTATTTT.

This clonotype was recorded many times. The rearrangement links TRBV9 to TRBJ2-3, with unresolved D. The ends were cut back, 3 bases at V and 1 base at J, with 12 bases in the middle. The CDR3 contains 15 residues. In germline, CDR1 is SGDLS, CDR2 YYNGEE. CDR3 sequence (DNA): TGTGCCAGCAGCGGCCTGCTGATTGGCACAGATACGCAGTATTTT. It is translated as CASSGLLIGTDTQYF.

A word on this clonotype: A read error is likely, as this CDR3 ends without the conserved phenylalanine or tryptophan. The chain uses TRBV18 and TRBJ2-7; D perhaps matches TRBD2 (6 bases). CDR1 KGHSH and CDR2 LQKENI come from the germline V gene. V was shortened by 3 bases and J by 2 bases, with 11 bases between the two germline ends. The CDR3 consists of 14 residues. CDR3 DNA sequence: TGTGCCAGCTCACCGGGCGGGGCCCCCTACGAGCAGTACTCC. Its translation is CASSPGGAPYEQYS.

This chain links TRBV10-2 with TRBJ2-7; 9 positions agree with TRBD2. Germline V gene lookup returns CDR1 WSHSY and CDR2 SAAADI. Germline trimming cut 1 base from V and 7 bases from J; bases unmatched to any gene: 5. The CDR3 runs to 14 residues. CDR3 nucleotides: TGCGCCAGCAGTGAGTTCGGCAGCGGGGGGGAGCAGTACTTC. This encodes CASSEFGSGGEQYF.

This clonotype has at least ten counts. J is TRBJ2-7 and V is TRBV4-3, with D perhaps being TRBD1 or TRBD2 (5 bases each). The germline CDR1 and CDR2 sequences are LGHNA and YSLEER. The CDR3 has 18 residues. The V end was cut by 3 bases, the J end by 2 bases, with 23 bases between. CDR3 in amino acids: CASSHNKFTGTHAYEQYF. The CDR3 nucleotides read TGCGCCAGCAGCCACAATAAATTTACCGGGACGCACGCCTACGAGCAGTACTTC.

As concerns this clonotype: Since a much larger clone is just one base distant, this may be a read error. The CDR3 region has the DNA TGCAGCGTTGTCAAGGGGTACGAGCAGTACTTC. Encoded protein: CSVVKGYEQYF. The chain couples TRBV29-1 to TRBJ2-7, with TRBD1 as a possible D gene (5 bases). The CDR3 has 11 residues. V dropped 4 bases and J dropped 4 bases, with 8 bases sitting between them. Germline V gene lookup returns CDR1 SQVTM and CDR2 ANQGSEA.

This clonotype was found many times. The V and J genes are TRBV7-6 and TRBJ2-7; 12 bases line up with TRBD2. Unmatched junction bases numbered 9, after V lost 5 bases and J lost 7 bases. This CDR3 has 15 residues. Germline values: CDR1 SGHVS, CDR2 FNYEAQ. CDR3 protein: CASSLASGGAGEQYF. The DNA of the CDR3 is TGTGCCAGCAGCCTTGCTAGCGGGGGGGCTGGTGAGCAGTACTTC. The entire variable domain, with the rest obtained from reference TRBV7-6 and TRBJ2-7, is as follows: GAGVSQSPRYKVTKRGQDVALRCDPISGHVSLYWYRQALGQGPEFLTYFNYEAQQDKSGLPNDRFSAERPEGSISTLTIQRTEQRDSAMYRCASSLASGGAGEQYFGPGTRLTVT.

In this sample, this clonotype turned up many times. This rearrangement joins TRBV13 to TRBJ1-1; TRBD1 matches at 11 bases. CDR3 size: 14 residues. Germline V gives CDR1 PRHDT, CDR2 FYEKMQ (reference sequence). V was clipped by 4 bases and J by 8 bases; unmatched bases: 6. CDR3 sequence (DNA): TGTGCCAGCAGCTCCCGGGACAGGGGGGTCGAAGCTTTCTTT. Translated: CASSSRDRGVEAFF.

Of note for this clonotype: A clone one base away is much larger, so this may be a read error. This rearrangement joins TRBV20-1 to TRBJ1-4; weak D call: TRBD1 (5 bases). From germline, CDR1 is DFQATT and CDR2 SNEGSKA (reference sequence). CDR3 length equals 14 residues. The V end was cut by 8 bases, the J end by 4 bases, with 17 bases between. The CDR3: CSTRWDANNEKLFF. In DNA, the CDR3 is TGCAGTACGCGGTGGGACGCAAATAATGAAAAACTGTTTTTT.

This clonotype was seen a few times. The rearrangement joins TRBV3-1 to TRBJ1-4; D possibly corresponds to TRBD1 (5 bases). Trimming left V 4 bases short and J 8 bases short, with 17 bases between. CDR1 and CDR2 from the germline V gene are LGHDT and YNNKEL (reference sequence). The CDR3 totals 15 residues. CDR3 loop: CASSREFPDSEKLFF. DNA for the CDR3: TGTGCCAGCAGCCGAGAATTCCCAGACAGCGAAAAACTGTTTTTT.

This clonotype occurred many times. The chain has TRBV12-3 or TRBV12-4 and TRBJ1-2; D is ambiguous. V lost 2 bases and J lost 2, with 12 bases in between. This CDR3 spans 15 amino acids. Written as DNA, the CDR3 is TGTGCCAGCAGTTTATCCAGTATCCGAAACTATGGCTACACCTTC. Its protein product is CASSLSSIRNYGYTF.

Turning to this clonotype: No conserved phenylalanine or tryptophan is present at the end of the CDR3, so a read error is the likely explanation. The chain is built from TRBV19 and TRBJ2-7; D unresolved. Germline CDR1 is LNHDA and CDR2 is SQIVND (reference sequence). V gave up 4 bases and J gave up 2 bases, with 3 bases separating them. This CDR3 has 11 amino acids. The CDR3 loop is CASSNTYEQYL. As DNA, the CDR3 is TGTGCCAGTAGTAACACCTACGAGCAGTACCTC.

In this sample, this clonotype turned up many times. This chain uses TRBV6-5 with TRBJ2-2; D is ambiguous. CDR1 is MNHEY, CDR2 SVGAGI, per germline. V lost 7 bases and J 6 bases, leaving 15 bases between the germline ends. CDR3 size: 14 residues. The CDR3 protein is CASMFRVWSGELFF. The CDR3 DNA sequence: TGTGCCAGCATGTTCCGGGTTTGGTCCGGGGAGCTGTTTTTT.

Points on this clonotype: The germline gene is not matched at one end of the junction; a read error may be the cause. V and J are TRBV6-1 and TRBJ1-6; D call uncertain. Per the germline V gene, CDR1 is MNHNS and CDR2 is SASEGT. The CDR3 sequence is 11 residues long. CDR3 coding DNA: TGTGTCAGCAGTGAAGGGTCACCCCTCCACTTT. Its translation: CVSSEGSPLHF.

As regards this clonotype: A read error may be the cause here, since a much bigger clone is one base away. This sequence joins TRBV12-3 or TRBV12-4 and TRBJ2-3, with D perhaps given as TRBD1 or TRBD2 (7 bases each). The CDR3 covers 15 residues. CDR3 residues: CASSPVWGGTDMQYF. The CDR3 nucleotides are TGTGCCAGCAGTCCCGTGTGGGGGGGGACAGATATGCAGTATTTT.

This clonotype was seen many times. This rearrangement joins TRBV29-1 to TRBJ2-3; 13 positions agree with TRBD2. In germline, CDR1 is SQVTM, CDR2 ANQGSEA. V dropped 4 bases and J dropped 2; count of bases not matched to a gene: 18. The CDR3 runs 20 residues. The CDR3 sequence is CSVVFPLAGGPIGFTDTQYF. The DNA of the CDR3 is TGCAGCGTTGTATTCCCACTAGCGGGAGGGCCAATCGGATTCACAGATACGCAGTATTTT.

On this clonotype itself: This may be a read error, as it is one base from a much larger clone. The chain links TRBV6-4 to TRBJ1-5, with 7 bases lining up with TRBD1. The CDR3 totals 18 residues. The J segment lost 9 bases and the V segment lost 5 bases, leaving 22 bases of the junction unmatched. Germline CDR1 reads MRHNA; CDR2 reads SNTAGT. The CDR3 bases are TGTGCCAGCAGTACAGGGGATCCAGCCAGGGGTGTTAGCCTGCCCCAGCATTTT. It is translated as CASSTGDPARGVSLPQHF.

On this clonotype: One base away lies a much larger clone, so this may be a sequencing read error. DNA of the CDR3: TGTGCCTGCTTAGACTATGTGGATACGCTGTATTTT. Its protein product is CACLDYVDTLYF. This rearrangement joins TRBV30 to TRBJ2-3; the D gene is possibly TRBD2 (5 bases). CDR1 is GTSNPN, CDR2 SVGIG, per germline (reference sequence). This CDR3 is 12 amino acids long.

This clonotype was seen at least ten times. The chain has TRBV28 and TRBJ2-4; D is uncertain. This CDR3 comprises 16 residues. Germline CDR1 reads MDHEN; CDR2 reads SYDVKM. Trimming cost V 6 bases and J 0 bases, with 15 bases left between them. The CDR3 loop reads CASSPSFTLAKNIQYF. The CDR3 DNA sequence: TGTGCCAGCAGCCCTTCCTTTACCTTAGCCAAAAACATTCAGTACTTC.

The CDR3 DNA follows: TGTGCCAGCAGTGAACCGGGACTAAGCTCCTACAATGAGCAGTTCTTC. It encodes CASSEPGLSSYNEQFF. The chain joins TRBV2 to TRBJ2-1; 7 nucleotides align to TRBD2. Germline CDR1 reads SNHLY; CDR2 reads FYNNEI. V shed 2 bases, J shed 0 bases, and the junction held 4 bases outside the gene matches. This CDR3 is built from 16 residues.

A few counts support this clonotype. The rearrangement uses TRBV27 and TRBJ2-1; D may be TRBD2 (5 bases). From germline, CDR1 is MNHEY and CDR2 SMNVEV (reference sequence). This CDR3 comprises 16 residues. Trimming left V 5 bases short and J 2 bases short, with 16 bases between. The CDR3: CASSPFEGVPYNEQFF. In DNA form, the CDR3 reads TGTGCCAGCAGTCCCTTCGAGGGAGTCCCCTACAATGAGCAGTTCTTC.

This clonotype was recorded at least ten times. The V and J genes are TRBV24-1 and TRBJ2-1; D is unclear. Looked up from germline, CDR1 is KGHDR and CDR2 is SFDVKD. V lost 4 bases, J lost 3 bases, and 9 bases lay in between. The CDR3 extends over 14 amino acids. CDR3 nucleotides: TGTGCCACCAGTGACCCGACTTACTACAATGAGCAGTTCTTC. It is translated as CATSDPTYYNEQFF.

This clonotype was picked up many times. The chain joins TRBV4-3 to TRBJ1-1, with TRBD1 identical over 8 bases. With V trimmed by 1 base and J by 5 bases, 6 bases remained unmatched. The CDR3 contains 15 residues. Germline V gene lookup returns CDR1 LGHNA and CDR2 YSLEER. Written as DNA, the CDR3 is TGCGCCAGCAGCCAAGGGACAGGGTGGTTTACTGAAGCTTTCTTT. Translation gives CASSQGTGWFTEAFF.

As concerns this clonotype: A much bigger clone sits one base away, suggesting this may be a read error. The gene calls are TRBV5-3 and TRBJ2-5; either TRBD1 or TRBD2 may supply D (5 bases each). TRBV5-3 is assigned to the ORF class and has an uncertain function. The CDR3 runs to 14 residues. CDR3 in amino acids: CASSLVTGPETPYF. DNA for the CDR3: TGTGCCAGCAGCTTGGTTACGGGGCCGGAGACCCCGTACTTC.

This chain uses TRBV11-2 with TRBJ2-1, with TRBD2 matching 13 bases. The CDR3 runs 18 residues. V shed 3 bases, J shed 1 base, and the junction held 6 bases outside the gene matches. The V gene's germline CDR1 is SGHAT and CDR2 FQNNGV. The CDR3 DNA is TGTGCCAGCAGCTTTGGACTAGCGGGAGTCCGGTCCTACAATGAGCAGTTCTTC. Its translation: CASSFGLAGVRSYNEQFF.

Regarding this clonotype: This may be a read error: a much more frequent sequence differs by one nucleotide. The J gene is TRBJ2-2, the V gene TRBV7-9, with D perhaps TRBD1 or TRBD2 (6 bases each). From germline, CDR1 is SEHNR and CDR2 FQNEAQ (reference sequence). The CDR3 has 15 amino acids. The CDR3 loop reads CASVDGGRNTRELFF. For the CDR3, the DNA is TGTGCCAGCGTCGACGGGGGCCGGAACACCAGGGAGCTGTTTTTT.